This entry features one TCR beta chain sequence. The antigen is unknown. This specimen belongs to a study of a mutant IDH1 vaccine in newly diagnosed glioma. Looking at the study overall: The vaccination schedule gave patients eight doses in weeks 1, 3, 5, 7, 11, 15, 19 and 23. The start of vaccination came 4-6 weeks after radiotherapy alone, or with temozolomide cycles. Former treatment meant radiotherapy, temozolomide, or both; the majority had gotten both. General study points: It seemed that pseudoprogression was not linked to changes in the top peripheral T cell clonotypes.

Here immunoSEQ multiplex PCR was the method, and the copy in TCRdb shows in-frame clones only, minus some. The sample lists roughly 60,000 clones, approximately 80% occurring once. Stated time point: week 11, during vaccination. What each vaccine dose contained was 300 ug of mutant IDH1 20-mer peptide, accompanied by topical imiquimod. The CDR3 loop spans 14 amino acids. From germline, CDR1 is MDHEN and CDR2 SYDVKM. Deletions cut 3 bases from V and 8 bases from J, with 16 bases between. This TCR was sampled from a man aged 25 to 40 with glioma. The specimen comprised PBMCs, sampled from a glioma patient whose treatment included an IDH1 peptide vaccine. The chain uses TRBV28 and TRBJ1-2; D is unresolved. The DNA for the CDR3 is TGTGCCAGCAGTTTTCTGTGGACCGAGGGAGGCTACACCTTC. Translation: CASSFLWTEGGYTF.